This entry lists 16 T cell receptor beta chains sequenced from one sample in a study of CD8+ T cells in alopecia areata. Sample treatment: oral pan-JAK inhibitor, 5-10 mg twice daily. Sequencing relied on a cDNA template that was reverse transcribed from extracted RNA. Profiled with immunoSEQ multiplex PCR; TCRdb holds only in-frame clones, not every one. The data contain 210,000 or so clones, approximately 65% of them seen just once; the ten biggest clones take up roughly 1.2%. The sequencing used CD4+ T cells sorted from blood, collected at week 44, from a patient treated with tofacitinib. The receptors here all came from a human donor with alopecia areata.

J is TRBJ1-1 and V is TRBV7-3, with D possibly matching TRBD1 (5 bases). This CDR3 has 14 residues. Trimming removed 7 bases from V and 2 bases from J, with 14 bases in between. In germline, CDR1 is SGHTA, CDR2 FQGTGA. The CDR3, as DNA: TGTGCCAGCAACCTTGGTCAGGGAAACACTGAAGCTTTCTTT. Translation gives CASNLGQGNTEAFF.

This clone was seen only a few times. The V call is TRBV6-5, the J call TRBJ1-1; a weak D match, TRBD1 (5 bases). This CDR3 comprises 11 residues. V was trimmed by 4 bases and J by 7 bases, leaving 7 bases between them. Germline CDR1 reads MNHEY; CDR2 reads SVGAGI. This CDR3 is CASSFDSEAFF. In DNA form, the CDR3 reads TGTGCCAGCAGTTTCGACAGTGAAGCTTTCTTT.

As concerns this clone: The sample has other DNA sequences that encode this CDR3 too. This chain connects TRBV5-1 to TRBJ1-2; weak D call: TRBD1 (6 bases). Germline V CDR1 and CDR2: SGHRS, YFSETQ. The CDR3 is 13 residues long. V was shortened by 4 bases and J by 2 bases, with 9 bases between the two germline ends. CDR3 protein: CASSLGQNYGYTF. The CDR3 region has the DNA TGCGCCAGCAGCCTCGGACAGAACTATGGCTACACCTTC.

This clone came up a few times. This chain uses TRBV11-2 with TRBJ2-7; 8 bases agree with TRBD2. This CDR3 has 15 amino acids. V shed 5 bases, J shed 5 bases, and the junction held 11 bases outside the gene matches. Germline lookup yields CDR1 SGHAT and CDR2 FQNNGV. The CDR3 is CASSRVAGGRDEQYF. The CDR3 DNA is TGTGCCAGCAGCCGGGTGGCGGGGGGCCGGGACGAGCAGTACTTC. Drawing the rest from reference TRBV11-2 and TRBJ2-7, the complete variable domain is EAGVAQSPRYKIIEKRQSVAFWCNPISGHATLYWYQQILGQGPKLLIQFQNNGVVDDSQLPKDRFSAERLKGVDSTLKIQPAKLEDSAVYLCASSRVAGGRDEQYFGPGTRLTVT.

The CDR3 sequence is CASSRRTSGGIDTQYF. CDR3 coding DNA: TGTGCCAGCAGCCGACGGACTAGCGGGGGGATAGATACGCAGTATTTT. The chain recombines TRBV7-6 with TRBJ2-3; 14 nucleotides match TRBD2. Germline CDR1 and CDR2: SGHVS and FNYEAQ. The CDR3 extends over 16 amino acids. The V segment lost 5 bases and the J segment 5 bases; nucleotides outside the gene matches: 6. The full variable domain, in which reference TRBV7-6 and TRBJ2-3 provide the parts outside the CDR3, is GAGVSQSPRYKVTKRGQDVALRCDPISGHVSLYWYRQALGQGPEFLTYFNYEAQQDKSGLPNDRFSAERPEGSISTLTIQRTEQRDSAMYRCASSRRTSGGIDTQYFGPGTRLTVL.

V gene TRBV5-1 combines with J gene TRBJ2-7; a weak D match, TRBD1 (7 bases). The germline gives CDR1 SGHRS, CDR2 YFSETQ. The CDR3 length is 17 residues. Trimming shortened V by 2 bases and J by 1 base, and 19 bases separated the two germline ends. The CDR3 is CASSFEPQGGTSYEQYF. The CDR3 nucleotides read TGCGCCAGCAGCTTTGAACCCCAGGGGGGAACTTCCTACGAGCAGTACTTC.

This rearrangement joins TRBV29-1 to TRBJ2-7; 8 bases align to TRBD2. V lost 5 bases, J lost 4 bases, and 10 bases stayed unmatched. This CDR3 has 14 residues. Per germline, CDR1 SQVTM and CDR2 ANQGSEA. The CDR3: CSVRTRGAMYEQYF. The CDR3 region has the DNA TGCAGCGTTCGTACGCGGGGGGCCATGTACGAGCAGTACTTC.

V gene TRBV18 combines with J gene TRBJ2-3; D gene unclear. V dropped 2 bases and J dropped 6 bases, with 9 bases sitting between them. The CDR3 has 13 amino acids. Germline assignment: CDR1 KGHSH and CDR2 LQKENI. The CDR3 sequence is CASSPFNSDTQYF. CDR3 nucleotides: TGTGCCAGCTCACCATTCAATTCGGATACGCAGTATTTT.

The V and J genes are TRBV29-1 and TRBJ2-1, with a tentative D call TRBD2 (7 bases). This CDR3 spans 11 amino acids. The ends were cut back, 7 bases at V and 16 bases at J, with 20 bases in the middle. Germline V lookup: CDR1 SQVTM, CDR2 ANQGSEA. In nucleotides, the CDR3 is TGCAGCGAATCGCTCGGGGGGCGCGAATTCTTC. This gives the protein CSESLGGREFF.

This rearrangement joins TRBV4-3 to TRBJ1-4; D gene unclear. The CDR3 length is 15 residues. Germline CDR1 and CDR2: LGHNA and YSLEER. V gave up 2 bases and J gave up 8 bases, with 15 bases separating them. CDR3 loop: CASSQRPDELEKLFF. DNA for the CDR3: TGCGCCAGCAGCCAAAGGCCAGATGAACTCGAAAAACTGTTTTTT.

V and J are TRBV5-1 and TRBJ2-6, with D tentatively TRBD1 (6 bases). Trimming pared 9 bases from V and 0 bases from J, leaving 13 bases between. CDR1 SGHRS and CDR2 YFSETQ come from the germline V gene. CDR3 length: 15 residues. The CDR3 sequence is CATAQQGSGANVLTF. CDR3 coding DNA: TGCGCCACCGCACAACAGGGCTCTGGGGCCAACGTCCTGACTTTC.

This clone was seen a few times. The V gene is TRBV2, the J gene TRBJ1-6, with TRBD1 matching over 7 bases. The CDR3 loop spans 14 amino acids. Germline lookup yields CDR1 SNHLY and CDR2 FYNNEI. V gave up 8 bases and J gave up 10 bases; unmatched junction bases: 11. The CDR3 region has the DNA TGTGCCAGCGGGGCTGACAGGGAGAGATCACCCCTCCACTTT. It specifies CASGADRERSPLHF.

The chain employs TRBV29-1 and TRBJ2-1; tentative D call: TRBD1 (6 bases). The V end lost 5 bases, the J end lost 0 bases, and 11 bases lay between the germline ends. Germline V gene lookup returns CDR1 SQVTM and CDR2 ANQGSEA. The CDR3 has 14 amino acids. The CDR3 is CSVSDRSSYNEQFF. CDR3 DNA: TGCAGCGTTTCCGACAGGAGCTCCTACAATGAGCAGTTCTTC.

CDR3 sequence reads: CASSLETYQPQHF. Written as DNA, the CDR3 is TGTGCCAGCAGCCTGGAAACTTATCAGCCCCAGCATTTT. The gene calls are TRBV6-5 and TRBJ1-5; no clear D. Germline loops: CDR1 MNHEY, CDR2 SVGAGI. This CDR3 contains 13 residues. Trimming shortened V by 6 bases and J by 5 bases, and 11 bases separated the two germline ends.

The V gene is TRBV7-2, the J gene TRBJ1-2; D is uncertain. Germline V gene lookup returns CDR1 SGHTA and CDR2 FQGNSA. The CDR3 has 11 residues. V gave up 5 bases and J gave up 6 bases, with 7 bases separating them. The CDR3, as DNA: TGTGCCAGCAGCGCCGGGGATGGCTACACCTTC. Its protein product is CASSAGDGYTF. The variable domain in full, with the rest retrieved from reference TRBV7-2 and TRBJ1-2, is GAGVSQSPSNKVTEKGKDVELRCDPISGHTALYWYRQSLGQGLEFLIYFQGNSAPDKSGLPSDRFSAERTGGSVSTLTIQRTQQEDSAVYLCASSAGDGYTFGSGTRLTVV.

This clone was counted a single time. The rearrangement uses TRBV27 and TRBJ1-2; the D is unclear. V gave up 2 bases and J gave up 4 bases, with 5 bases separating them. Germline CDR1 is MNHEY and CDR2 is SMNVEV (reference sequence). CDR3 length equals 12 residues. The CDR3 DNA is TGTGCCAGCAGTTTAGACGGCTATGGCTACACCTTC. Its translation: CASSLDGYGYTF.